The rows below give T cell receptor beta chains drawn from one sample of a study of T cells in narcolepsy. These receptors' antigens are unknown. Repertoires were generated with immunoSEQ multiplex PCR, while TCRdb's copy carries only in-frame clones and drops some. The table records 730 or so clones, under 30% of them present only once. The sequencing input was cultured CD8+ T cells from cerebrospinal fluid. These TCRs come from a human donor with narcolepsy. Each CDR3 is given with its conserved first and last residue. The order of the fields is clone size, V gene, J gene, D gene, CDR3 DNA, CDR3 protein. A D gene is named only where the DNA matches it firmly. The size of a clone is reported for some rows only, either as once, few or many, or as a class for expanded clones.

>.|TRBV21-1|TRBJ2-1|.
TGTGCCAGCAGCACAAAAGTAGCTACACCATCCGGCAATGAGCAGTTCTTC
CASSTKVATPSGNEQFF
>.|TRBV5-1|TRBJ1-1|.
TGCGTCAGCAGCGAAGAACGGATCACTGAAGCTTTCTTT
CVSSEERITEAFF
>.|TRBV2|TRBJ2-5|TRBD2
TGTGCCAGCAGGGCCGGACTAGCGGGGACGACAAGAGCCCAGTACTTC
CASRAGLAGTTRAQYF
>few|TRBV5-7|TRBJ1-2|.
TGTGCCAGCAGCTTGTCGGATGTCAACTATGGCTACACCTTC
CASSLSDVNYGYTF
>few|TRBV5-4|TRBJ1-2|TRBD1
TGTGCCAGCAGCGCCTCGGGACAGGGTACCTTTGGCTACACCTTC
CASSASGQGTFGYTF
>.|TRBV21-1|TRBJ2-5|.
TGTGCCAGCACCTCAAAGTGGGGACCTCAAGAGACCCAGTACTTC
CASTSKWGPQETQYF
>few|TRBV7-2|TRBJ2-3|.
TGTGCCAGCAGCCGGGGACCGGGACTCACAGATACGCAGTATTTT
CASSRGPGLTDTQYF
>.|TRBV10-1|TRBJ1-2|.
TGCGCCAGCAGTGACCGGATAGGATCGCGAAAGACCTATGGCTACACCTTC
CASSDRIGSRKTYGYTF
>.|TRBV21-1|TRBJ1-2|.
TGTGCCAGCAGGCCAAACGTAGCTACAGAAAGATATGGCTACACCTTC
CASRPNVATERYGYTF
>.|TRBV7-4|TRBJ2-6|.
TGTGCCAGCAGCTTACAATTTTCGCCACAAAGTCGGGCCAACGTCCTGACTTTC
CASSLQFSPQSRANVLTF
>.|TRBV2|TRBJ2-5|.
TGTGCCAGCAGTACGCCCAGCGCTTGGGGGCGAGGAGAGACCCAGTACTTC
CASSTPSAWGRGETQYF
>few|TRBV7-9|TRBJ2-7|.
TGTGCCAGCAGCTTAGCCGGACACTACGAGCAGTACTTC
CASSLAGHYEQYF
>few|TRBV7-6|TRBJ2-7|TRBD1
TGTGCCAGCAGCACGACAGGGGCTCCCTACGAGCAGTACTTC
CASSTTGAPYEQYF
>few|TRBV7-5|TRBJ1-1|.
TGTGCCAGCAGCCGAACGATGGGAGAACAGGGGGTGAACACTGAAGCTTTCTTT
CASSRTMGEQGVNTEAFF
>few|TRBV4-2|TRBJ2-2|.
TGTTCCAGCAGCGAAGGGTTGAACACCTGGGAGCTGTTTTTT
CSSSEGLNTWELFF
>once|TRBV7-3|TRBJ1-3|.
TGTGCCAGCAGCTTAGAAACGGATACGAACACCATATATTTT
CASSLETDTNTIYF
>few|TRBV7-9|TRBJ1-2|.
TGTGCCAGCAGCTTTCACCAATTCTACACCTTC
CASSFHQFYTF
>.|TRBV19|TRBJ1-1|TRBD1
TGTGCCAGTAGTCCAGGGGGCACTGAAGCTTTCTTT
CASSPGGTEAFF
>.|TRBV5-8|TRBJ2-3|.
TGCGCCAGCAGCCAATATTGGTCAGCAGATACGCAGTATTTT
CASSQYWSADTQYF